This T cell receptor (beta chain) was sequenced for a study of a mutant IDH1 vaccine in newly diagnosed glioma. Whole-study context: Patients got radiotherapy, temozolomide, or both beforehand, and most got both.

On this clone: Its specificity is unknown.

General study results and limits: With respect to changes in top peripheral T cell clonotypes, pseudoprogression seemed unrelated. In 80% to 95% of patients, immune responses induced by the vaccine occurred.

Specified time point: baseline, week 1 (first vaccination visit). This sample's treatment: pre-vaccination baseline after standard-of-care therapy. This CDR3 is 14 amino acids long. V lost 0 bases and J lost 3; bases outside the gene matches: 1. CDR1 and CDR2 (germline): LGHNA, YSLEER. TCRdb's table, derived via immunoSEQ multiplex PCR, lists solely in-frame clones and lacks some. The sample yields some 56,000 clones, more than 85% seen once. The TCR comes from a man aged 50-59 years with glioma. The sample was PBMCs, taken from a glioma patient treated with radiotherapy, temozolomide or both. V is TRBV4-3 and J is TRBJ2-7, with TRBD1 identical over 8 bases. This CDR3 is CASSQEQGVYEQYF. CDR3 nucleotide sequence: TGCGCCAGCAGCCAAGAACAGGGGGTCTACGAGCAGTACTTC.